The following is a TCR beta chain sequence with its context. CDR1 is LNHDA and CDR2 is SQIVND in the germline V gene (reference sequence). The V gene end was trimmed by 7 bases and the J gene end by 6 bases; junction bases not matched to a gene: 3. There are 13 residues in the CDR3. The sample originates from a study of T cell changes during pregnancy in multiple sclerosis. Only in-frame clones appear in the TCRdb table, and some are missing; sequencing was by immunoSEQ multiplex PCR. The table records about 35,000 clones, roughly 90% of them present only once. This sequence was found in a female donor with multiple sclerosis, enrolled in a pregnancy study. This material consisted of CD4+ T cells from peripheral blood mononuclear cells, taken in the second trimester of pregnancy. This sequence joins TRBV19 and TRBJ2-1; 10 positions match TRBD2. The CDR3 loop is CASKAGGLNEQFF. The CDR3 DNA is TGTGCCAGTAAAGCGGGAGGGCTCAATGAGCAGTTCTTC. The whole variable domain, filled in from reference TRBV19 and TRBJ2-1, reads DGGITQSPKYLFRKEGQNVTLSCEQNLNHDAMYWYRQDPGQGLRLIYYSQIVNDFQKGDIAEGYSVSREKKESFPLTVTSAQKNPTAFYLCASKAGGLNEQFFGPGTRLTVL.